The 2 T cell receptor beta chains presented below share a single source sample, sequenced in a study of T cell responses to AZD1222 COVID-19 vaccine (dated by TCRdb to the early 2020s). Libraries were prepared through the immunoSEQ multiplex PCR assay. TCRdb stores this immuneACCESS table with in-frame sequences only. Part of the clones is absent; in the studies checked, under half of the shortfall reflects unresolved V genes, and no reason is known for the rest. This sample comprises roughly 36,000 clones, roughly 91% of them detected only once. Together, the top ten hold 7% of the sample. This specimen's time point label, interpreted: baseline before first vaccination. The starting material was peripheral blood, obtained on day 0 of AZD1222 vaccination. The receptors stem from an adult in good health.

The V gene is TRBV19, the J gene TRBJ1-4, with 7 bases identical to TRBD1. In germline, CDR1 is LNHDA, CDR2 SQIVND (reference sequence). CDR3 length: 14 residues. V gave up 5 bases and J gave up 8 bases; unmatched junction bases: 8. Here the CDR3 DNA reads TGTGCCAGTAGTTCGACAGGGTTCAGGGAAAAACTGTTTTTT. It translates to CASSSTGFREKLFF.

This chain uses TRBV6-5 with TRBJ1-5; the match to TRBD1 covers 7 bases. Germline CDR1 and CDR2: MNHEY and SVGAGI. CDR3 length: 13 residues. J was trimmed by 11 bases and V by 6 bases; bases with no gene match: 10. CDR3 loop: CASRDDRALAQHF. The CDR3, as DNA: TGTGCCAGCAGGGATGACAGGGCCTTGGCCCAGCATTTT.